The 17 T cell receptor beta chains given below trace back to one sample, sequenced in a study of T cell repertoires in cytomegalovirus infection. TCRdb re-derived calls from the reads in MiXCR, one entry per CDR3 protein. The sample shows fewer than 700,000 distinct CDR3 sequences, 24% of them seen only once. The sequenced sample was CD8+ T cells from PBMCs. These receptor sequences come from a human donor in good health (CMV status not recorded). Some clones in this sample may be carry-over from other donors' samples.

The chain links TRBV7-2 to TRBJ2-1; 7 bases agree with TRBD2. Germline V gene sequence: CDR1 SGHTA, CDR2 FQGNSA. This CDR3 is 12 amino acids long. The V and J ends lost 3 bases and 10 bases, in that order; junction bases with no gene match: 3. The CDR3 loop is CASSFTAGEQFF. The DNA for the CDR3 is TGTGCCAGCAGCTTCACAGCGGGGGAGCAGTTCTTC.

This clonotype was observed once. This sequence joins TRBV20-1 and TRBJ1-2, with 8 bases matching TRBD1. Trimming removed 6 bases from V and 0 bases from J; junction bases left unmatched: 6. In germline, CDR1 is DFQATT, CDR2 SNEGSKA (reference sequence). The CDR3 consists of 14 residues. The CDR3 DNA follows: TGCAGTGCCCGAGACAGGGGTACTAACTATGGCTACACCTTC. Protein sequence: CSARDRGTNYGYTF.

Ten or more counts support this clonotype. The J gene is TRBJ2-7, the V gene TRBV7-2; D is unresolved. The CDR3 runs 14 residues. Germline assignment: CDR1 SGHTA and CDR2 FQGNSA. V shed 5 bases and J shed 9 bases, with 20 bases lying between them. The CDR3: CASSPDPKKTWQYV. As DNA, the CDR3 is TGTGCCAGCAGCCCCGACCCGAAAAAAACGTGGCAGTACGTC.

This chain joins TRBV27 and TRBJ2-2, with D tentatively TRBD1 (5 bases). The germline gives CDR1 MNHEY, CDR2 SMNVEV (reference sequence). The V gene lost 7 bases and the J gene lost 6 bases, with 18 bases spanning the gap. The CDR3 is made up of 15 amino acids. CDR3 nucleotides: TGTGCCAGCAACGCCCTACAGGCCGGGTCCGGGGAGCTGTTTTTT. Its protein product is CASNALQAGSGELFF.

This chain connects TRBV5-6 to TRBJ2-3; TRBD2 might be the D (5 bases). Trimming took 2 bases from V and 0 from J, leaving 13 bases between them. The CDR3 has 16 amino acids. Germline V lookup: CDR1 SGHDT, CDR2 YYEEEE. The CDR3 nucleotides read TGTGCCAGCAGCTTTGGAACAGAGGGTAGCACAGATACGCAGTATTTT. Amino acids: CASSFGTEGSTDTQYF.

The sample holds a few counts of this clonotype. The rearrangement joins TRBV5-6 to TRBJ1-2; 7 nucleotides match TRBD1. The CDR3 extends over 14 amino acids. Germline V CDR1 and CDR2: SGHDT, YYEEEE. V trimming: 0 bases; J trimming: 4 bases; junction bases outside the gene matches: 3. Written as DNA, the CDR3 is TGTGCCAGCAGCTTGGGACAGGGCGGCTATGGCTACACCTTC. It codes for CASSLGQGGYGYTF.

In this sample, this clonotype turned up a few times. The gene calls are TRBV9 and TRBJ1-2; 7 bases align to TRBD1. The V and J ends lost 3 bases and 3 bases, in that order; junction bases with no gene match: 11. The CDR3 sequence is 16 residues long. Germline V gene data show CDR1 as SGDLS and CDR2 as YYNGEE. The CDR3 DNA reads TGTGCCAGCAGCGGCTGGGACAGATTAGAGGACTATGGCTACACCTTC. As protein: CASSGWDRLEDYGYTF.

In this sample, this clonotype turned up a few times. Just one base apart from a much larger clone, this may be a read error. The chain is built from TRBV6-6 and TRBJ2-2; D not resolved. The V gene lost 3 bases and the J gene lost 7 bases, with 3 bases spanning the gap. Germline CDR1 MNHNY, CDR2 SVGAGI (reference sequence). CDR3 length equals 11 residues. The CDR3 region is CASSYYGELFF. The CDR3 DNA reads TGTGCCAGCAGTTATTACGGGGAGCTGTTTTTT.

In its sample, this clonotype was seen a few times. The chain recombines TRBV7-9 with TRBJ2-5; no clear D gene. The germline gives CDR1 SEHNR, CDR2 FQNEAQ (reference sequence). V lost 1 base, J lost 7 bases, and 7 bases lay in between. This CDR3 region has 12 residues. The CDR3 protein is CASSLGPPTQYF. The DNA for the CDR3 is TGTGCCAGCAGCTTAGGCCCCCCGACCCAGTACTTC.

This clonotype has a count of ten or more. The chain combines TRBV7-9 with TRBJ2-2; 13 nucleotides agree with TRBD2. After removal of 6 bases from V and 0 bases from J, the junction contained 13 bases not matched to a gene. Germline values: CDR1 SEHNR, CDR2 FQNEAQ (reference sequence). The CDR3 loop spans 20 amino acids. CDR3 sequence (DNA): TGTGCCAGCAGGCCAGCAACGGGACTAGCGGGGATTACGAACACCGGGGAGCTGTTTTTT. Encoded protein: CASRPATGLAGITNTGELFF.

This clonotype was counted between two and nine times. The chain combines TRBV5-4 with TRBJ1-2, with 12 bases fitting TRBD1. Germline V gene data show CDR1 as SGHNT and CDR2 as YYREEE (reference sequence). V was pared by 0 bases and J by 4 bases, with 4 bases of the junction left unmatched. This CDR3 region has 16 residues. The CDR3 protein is CASSLAGTGGLYGYTF. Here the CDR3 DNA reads TGTGCCAGCAGCTTGGCCGGGACAGGGGGCCTCTATGGCTACACCTTC. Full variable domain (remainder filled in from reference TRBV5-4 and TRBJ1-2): ETGVTQSPTHLIKTRGQQVTLRCSSQSGHNTVSWYQQALGQGPQFIFQYYREEENGRGNFPPRFSGLQFPNYSSELNVNALELDDSALYLCASSLAGTGGLYGYTFGSGTRLTVV.

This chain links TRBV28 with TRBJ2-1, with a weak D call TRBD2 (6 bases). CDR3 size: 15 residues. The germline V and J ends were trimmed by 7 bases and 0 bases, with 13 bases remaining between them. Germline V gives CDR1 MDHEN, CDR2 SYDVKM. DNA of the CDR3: TGTGCCAGCACCTCTCTAGCGTACTCCTACAATGAGCAGTTCTTC. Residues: CASTSLAYSYNEQFF.

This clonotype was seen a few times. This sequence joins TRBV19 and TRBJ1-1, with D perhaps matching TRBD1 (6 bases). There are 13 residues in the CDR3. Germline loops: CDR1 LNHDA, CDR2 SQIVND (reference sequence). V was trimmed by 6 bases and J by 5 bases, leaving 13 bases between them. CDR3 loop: CASRPGDLTEAFF. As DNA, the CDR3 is TGTGCCAGTAGGCCAGGGGACCTAACTGAAGCTTTCTTT.

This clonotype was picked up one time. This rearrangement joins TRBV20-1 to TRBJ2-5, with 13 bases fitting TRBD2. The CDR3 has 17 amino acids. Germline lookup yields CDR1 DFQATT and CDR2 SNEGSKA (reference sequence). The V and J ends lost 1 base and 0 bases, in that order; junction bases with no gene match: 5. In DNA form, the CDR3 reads TGCAGTGCTAGAGGACTAGCGGGGGGTCCGTACCAAGAGACCCAGTACTTC. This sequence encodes CSARGLAGGPYQETQYF.

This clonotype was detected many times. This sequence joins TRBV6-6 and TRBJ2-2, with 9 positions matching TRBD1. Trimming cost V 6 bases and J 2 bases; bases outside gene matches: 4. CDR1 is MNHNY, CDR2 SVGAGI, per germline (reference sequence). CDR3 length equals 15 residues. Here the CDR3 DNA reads TGTGCCAGCAGGGGGGACAGGGAAAACACCGGGGAGCTGTTTTTT. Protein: CASRGDRENTGELFF.

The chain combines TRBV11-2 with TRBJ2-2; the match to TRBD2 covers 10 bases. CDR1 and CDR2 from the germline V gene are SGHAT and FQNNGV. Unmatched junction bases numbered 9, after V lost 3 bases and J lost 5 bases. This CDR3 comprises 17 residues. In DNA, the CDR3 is TGTGCCAGCAGCTTCCCCACTAGCGGGGAAGAGACCGGGGAGCTGTTTTTT. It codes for CASSFPTSGEETGELFF.

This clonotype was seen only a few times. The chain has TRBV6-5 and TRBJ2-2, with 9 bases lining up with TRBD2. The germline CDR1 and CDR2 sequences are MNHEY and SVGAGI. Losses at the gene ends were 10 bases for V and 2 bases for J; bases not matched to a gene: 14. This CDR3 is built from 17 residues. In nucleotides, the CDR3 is TGTGCCACCTCCCTGGGGCTAGCGGGGATAAACACCGGGGAGCTGTTTTTT. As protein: CATSLGLAGINTGELFF.